This TCR beta chain appears in the sequencing data of a study of blood T cell repertoires in COVID-19 (dated by TCRdb to 2018 to 2020). With regard to the full study: Samples from collaborators originated in the United States, Italy and Spain and spanned both the acute and convalescent phases of COVID-19. The material from the prospective study consisted of cDNA or gDNA derived from T cells, B-cell-depleted T cells, or PBMCs. Deeply sampled blood TCRbeta repertoires from subjects exposed to, actively infected with, or recovered from COVID-19 were included in the dataset. A freely available public database, intended as a resource for researchers studying the immune response to SARS-CoV-2, is where the repertoires were released. The samples were drawn from the first 160 participants of the ongoing ImmuneRACE study and from 1,254 subjects provided by 6 global collaborators. A de-identified subject ID, COVID-19 status, age in years and sex were almost always included in the sample metadata. Where HLA class I and class II types were available, the types were taken from metadata supplied by the sample provider, not from assay-based typing.

Looking up the germline V gene (reference sequence) yields CDR1 LGHDT and CDR2 YNNKEL. V is pruned by 5 bases and J by 5 bases, leaving 12 bases of the junction without a gene match. The CDR3 holds 16 amino acids from the cysteine to the phenylalanine. The sequence is cut down to CDR3 DNA, 48 bases in frame from base 1. What the work shows at the level of the full study, not this receptor alone: The quantity of clinical and demographic metadata differed by source and by participant and was supplied without curation.

TCRbeta CDR3 regions were amplified from genomic DNA using the immunoSEQ Assay, a bias-controlled multiplex PCR. The study's own analysis went as follows. Nucleated cell counts per sample were estimated from amplification of reference gene primers within the assay. To quantify the absolute abundance of each unique TCRbeta CDR3 rearrangement, sequence reads were collapsed and filtered. For each sample, productive Simpson clonality was calculated by taking the square root of Simpson's diversity index across productive rearrangements. This immuneACCESS table, as held by TCRdb, lists in-frame sequences with V and J called but not all clones. Of the missing ones, under half trace to an unresolved V gene in checked studies; the others have no known cause. That table is the source of V, J and clone size, and D and trimming were worked out from the DNA. Across this sample there are about 190,000 clones, with 80% to 85% seen only once. About 20% of the sample is held by the ten biggest clonotypes.

This clone showed up just once. It has no known antigen specificity. It has no much larger one-base neighbor in the sample; base qualities were not kept. Whole blood was collected in K2EDTA tubes by collaborating institutions according to the institutions' own protocols. For TCRbeta analysis, collaborators shipped samples in one of three forms: frozen whole blood, isolated PBMCs, or DNA extracted from either of those sample types. The sequence links TRBV3-1 (or the pseudogene TRBV3-2) to TRBJ2-5; a stretch of 9 junction bases matches TRBD2. The receptor's source is a human donor in a cohort sampled during active COVID-19. Source material: peripheral blood. The sequenced DNA: TGTGCCAGCAGCTCGACTGGCGGGGGGGGTAGGGAGACCCAGTACTTC. Translated, this is CASSSTGGGGRETQYF.